These 29 T cell receptor beta chains share one sample of origin, sequenced in a study of blood T cell repertoires in COVID-19. This table comes from immunoSEQ multiplex PCR, and its TCRdb copy is limited to in-frame clones, with some not included. The sample lists around 190,000 clones; roughly 76% were seen once. Specimen: peripheral blood. The origin of the receptors is a woman in her thirties or forties with COVID-19, enrolled during active disease.

The V and J genes are TRBV19 and TRBJ2-3, with TRBD2 matching 10 bases. The ends lost 7 bases at V and 6 bases at J; junction bases unmatched: 16. The CDR3 has 17 residues. Germline V gene sequence: CDR1 LNHDA, CDR2 SQIVND (reference sequence). The CDR3 DNA reads as TGTGCCAGTAAAGCCCGCGATCAGCGGGAGGGCTGGGATACGCAGTATTTT. As protein: CASKARDQREGWDTQYF.

The chain carries TRBV19 and TRBJ1-2; possibly TRBD1 for D (5 bases). Germline CDR1 LNHDA, CDR2 SQIVND (reference sequence). The CDR3 has 13 residues. Trimming removed 7 bases at V and 7 bases at J, with 16 bases between. CDR3 coding DNA: TGTGCCAGTACGGCAGGGCCTTTTAGTGGCTACACCTTC. Amino acid sequence: CASTAGPFSGYTF.

This chain links TRBV6-5 with TRBJ2-7; 8 bases match TRBD2. V lost 2 bases, J lost 5 bases, and 8 bases stayed unmatched. The length of the CDR3 is 15 residues. Germline CDR1 is MNHEY and CDR2 is SVGAGI. The DNA for the CDR3 is TGTGCCAGCAGTTACCTTGCGGGGGGTTTCCACGAGCAGTACTTC. This translates into CASSYLAGGFHEQYF.

The V gene is TRBV19, the J gene TRBJ1-2; the D gene is possibly TRBD1 (5 bases). Looked up from germline, CDR1 is LNHDA and CDR2 is SQIVND (reference sequence). CDR3 length: 17 residues. V was cut by 5 bases and J by 0 bases, with 19 bases left in between. CDR3 in DNA: TGTGCCAGTAGTCCATTTGGTCCCTCACAGGCTAACTATGGCTACACCTTC. This encodes CASSPFGPSQANYGYTF.

The V call is TRBV3-1 (or the pseudogene TRBV3-2), the J call TRBJ1-2; D possibly corresponds to TRBD1 (6 bases). The CDR3 covers 15 residues. The germline V gene has CDR1 LGHDT and CDR2 YNNKEL (reference sequence). V was trimmed by 0 bases and J by 12 bases, leaving 20 bases between them. The CDR3 DNA sequence: TGTGCCAGCAGCCAAGATCGTTTAGGGGGGAGGGCGAACACCTTC. It yields the protein CASSQDRLGGRANTF.

V gene TRBV28 combines with J gene TRBJ2-4, with 9 bases fitting TRBD1. V shed 5 bases and J 1 base; nucleotides not matched to a gene: 6. Germline CDR1 and CDR2: MDHEN and SYDVKM. The CDR3 has 16 residues. For the CDR3, the DNA is TGTGCCAGCAGTGGGACAGGGTCGGTGGCCAAAAACATTCAGTACTTC. Translation gives CASSGTGSVAKNIQYF.

V usage is TRBV7-3 and J usage is TRBJ2-3; D is ambiguous. CDR3 length: 14 amino acids. Trimming took off 1 base at V and 0 bases at J, with 5 bases between the two ends. CDR1 is SGHTA and CDR2 is FQGTGA in the germline V gene. The DNA of the CDR3 is TGTGCCAGCAGCTTAATCCCTAGCACAGATACGCAGTATTTT. Translated, it gives CASSLIPSTDTQYF. Full variable domain (outside the CDR3, taken from reference TRBV7-3 and TRBJ2-3): GAGVSQTPSNKVTEKGKYVELRCDPISGHTALYWYRQSLGQGPEFLIYFQGTGAADDSGLPNDRFFAVRPEGSVSTLKIQRTERGDSAVYLCASSLIPSTDTQYFGPGTRLTVL.

This chain joins TRBV20-1 and TRBJ2-1; 7 nucleotides match TRBD2. The CDR3 loop spans 15 amino acids. V trimming: 3 bases; J trimming: 9 bases; junction bases outside the gene matches: 14. The germline V gene encodes CDR1 DFQATT and CDR2 SNEGSKA (reference sequence). Here the CDR3 reads CSASRGGGSGGEQFF. The DNA of the CDR3 is TGCAGTGCTAGTCGCGGGGGTGGGAGTGGCGGTGAGCAGTTCTTC.

CDR3 bases: TGTGCCAGCAGTTCGGGACTAGCGGCGGATGAGCAGTTCTTC. The encoded protein is CASSSGLAADEQFF. V is TRBV6-5 and J is TRBJ2-1, with 11 bases that match TRBD2. With V trimmed by 4 bases and J by 8 bases, 4 bases remained unmatched. Per germline, CDR1 MNHEY and CDR2 SVGAGI. The CDR3 spans 14 residues.

This sequence joins TRBV5-8 and TRBJ2-3; D ambiguous. This CDR3 has 13 residues. Trimming cost V 2 bases and J 5 bases, with 9 bases left between them. Germline CDR1 reads SGHTS; CDR2 reads YDEGEE. In nucleotides, the CDR3 is TGTGCCAGCAGCTTAGAATCGAGAGATACGCAGTATTTT. It translates to CASSLESRDTQYF.

The V gene is TRBV27, the J gene TRBJ2-7; possible D gene TRBD1, 6 bases. CDR3 length: 14 residues. CDR1 and CDR2 (germline): MNHEY, SMNVEV (reference sequence). Between the trimmed V and J ends, which lost 5 bases and 2 bases, there was a span of 13 bases. The CDR3 spells CASSRTGQTYEQYV. CDR3 DNA: TGTGCCAGCAGTCGAACGGGACAAACCTACGAGCAGTACGTC.

The J gene is TRBJ2-2, the V gene TRBV10-2; the D is unclear. Germline CDR1 reads WSHSY; CDR2 reads SAAADI. CDR3 length equals 11 residues. V was trimmed by 5 bases and J by 6 bases, leaving 4 bases between them. In DNA form, the CDR3 reads TGCGCCAGCAGTTCGTCCGGGGAGCTGTTTTTT. This gives the protein CASSSSGELFF.

In its sample, this clone was seen once. This chain connects TRBV3-1 (or the pseudogene TRBV3-2) to TRBJ1-1, with 9 bases matching TRBD1. With 4 bases clipped from V and 3 bases from J, the junction kept 6 bases outside the gene matches. Germline V lookup: CDR1 LGHDT, CDR2 YNNKEL (reference sequence). The CDR3 length is 15 residues. The CDR3 DNA follows: TGTGCCAGCAGCCGGCGGGACAGGGCGCACACTGAAGCTTTCTTT. Protein: CASSRRDRAHTEAFF.

J is TRBJ1-1 and V is TRBV19, with D uncertain. The CDR3 is made up of 14 amino acids. Germline CDR1 and CDR2: LNHDA and SQIVND (reference sequence). Deletions cut 7 bases from V and 8 bases from J, with 20 bases between. The CDR3 coding sequence is TGTGCCAGTACAAGTGCAGGCCTCGCGGGAGAAGCTTTCTTT. This gives the protein CASTSAGLAGEAFF.

V usage is TRBV30 and J usage is TRBJ1-2; no clear D. Trimming stripped 3 bases from V and 8 bases from J, with 16 bases between. Germline values: CDR1 GTSNPN, CDR2 SVGIG (reference sequence). The CDR3 is 13 residues long. The CDR3 DNA is TGTGCCTGGAGGTACGATGAGTCTCGGGGCTACACCTTC. Its translation: CAWRYDESRGYTF. The whole variable domain, remainder taken from reference TRBV30 and TRBJ1-2, is SQTIHQWPATLVQPVGSPLSLECTVEGTSNPNLYWYRQAAGRGLQLLFYSVGIGQISSEVPQNLSASRPQDRQFILSSKKLLLSDSGFYLCAWRYDESRGYTFGSGTRLTVV.

This clone has a single count. The junction shows a germline mismatch at one end, possibly a read error. The chain recombines TRBV19 with TRBJ2-7; TRBD2 aligns across 10 bases. This CDR3 comprises 15 residues. From germline, CDR1 is LNHDA and CDR2 SQIVND (reference sequence). The CDR3, as DNA: TGTGCCAGTAGCATAGGACTAGCGGCCTCCTACGAGCAGTACTTC. Its translation: CASSIGLAASYEQYF.

The CDR3 nucleotides are TGTGCCAGAGGGGGACTAGGAAGAGATACGCAGTATTTT. Translation: CARGGLGRDTQYF. The V gene is TRBV19, the J gene TRBJ2-3; 8 positions match TRBD2. The J segment lost 5 bases and the V segment lost 9 bases, leaving 7 bases of the junction unmatched. This CDR3 region has 13 residues. Germline V gene data show CDR1 as LNHDA and CDR2 as SQIVND (reference sequence).

V usage is TRBV29-1 and J usage is TRBJ1-2, with D perhaps matching TRBD1 (6 bases). This CDR3 spans 13 amino acids. CDR1 and CDR2 from the germline V gene are SQVTM and ANQGSEA. V was cut by 4 bases and J by 4 bases, with 13 bases left in between. The CDR3 sequence: CSVVGGGTYGYTF. Here the CDR3 DNA reads TGCAGCGTTGTAGGGGGGGGTACCTATGGCTACACCTTC.

Of note for this clone: At one end the junction does not follow the germline gene, possibly because of a read error. The rearrangement joins TRBV5-1 to TRBJ1-1, with unresolved D. CDR1 is SGHRS, CDR2 YFSETQ, per germline. The CDR3 runs 14 residues. The CDR3 DNA reads as TGCGTCAGCAGCTTGGGATCCGGGAACACTGAAGCTTTCTTT. It codes for CVSSLGSGNTEAFF.

The genes are TRBV12-3 or TRBV12-4 and TRBJ1-1; D may be TRBD1 (5 bases). V was trimmed by 6 bases and J by 8 bases, leaving 16 bases between them. The CDR3 length is 13 residues. The CDR3: CASSTRQQFEAFF. The CDR3 DNA sequence: TGTGCCAGCAGCACCAGACAGCAATTCGAAGCTTTCTTT.

This chain connects TRBV6-5 to TRBJ1-1; TRBD1 agrees at 10 bases. V was pared by 8 bases and J by 4 bases, with 10 bases of the junction left unmatched. The CDR3 length is 15 residues. Looked up from germline, CDR1 is MNHEY and CDR2 is SVGAGI. This chain's CDR3 is CASRPGTGAVTEAFF. The CDR3 DNA reads as TGTGCCAGCCGTCCCGGGACAGGGGCGGTCACTGAAGCTTTCTTT.

The chain recombines TRBV6-6 with TRBJ1-2; 8 bases are shared with TRBD1. This CDR3 spans 14 amino acids. V shed 6 bases and J 6 bases; nucleotides not matched to a gene: 9. Germline lookup yields CDR1 MNHNY and CDR2 SVGAGI (reference sequence). This CDR3 reads CASRRRQGSDGYTF. CDR3 sequence (DNA): TGTGCCAGCAGACGAAGACAGGGGTCGGATGGCTACACCTTC.

The chain combines TRBV5-6 with TRBJ2-7; D perhaps matches TRBD2 (7 bases). CDR1 is SGHDT, CDR2 YYEEEE, per germline. The CDR3 is made up of 13 amino acids. V lost 4 bases and J lost 11, with 19 bases in between. In nucleotides, the CDR3 is TGTGCCAGCAGCCGCCAAGGGGGGGGAAAAAAGTACGTC. It codes for CASSRQGGGKKYV.

J is TRBJ1-1 and V is TRBV19; TRBD1 is a possible D gene (6 bases). V lost 6 bases, J lost 0 bases, and 20 bases lay in between. The V gene's germline CDR1 is LNHDA and CDR2 SQIVND (reference sequence). The CDR3 is 17 amino acids. The CDR3 spells CASSLDSTPFMNTEAFF. The CDR3 bases are TGTGCCAGTAGCCTGGACAGTACTCCTTTCATGAACACTGAAGCTTTCTTT.

The chain carries TRBV12-3 or TRBV12-4 and TRBJ1-5; tentatively, D is TRBD1 (5 bases). Deletions cut 10 bases from V and 8 bases from J, with 18 bases between. There are 13 residues in the CDR3. CDR3 in amino acids: CATSTGLGKPQHF. DNA of the CDR3: TGTGCCACATCAACAGGACTAGGGAAGCCCCAGCATTTT.

Details on this clone: At one end the junction does not follow the germline gene, possibly because of a read error. The chain combines TRBV7-7 with TRBJ2-5; 11 nucleotides match TRBD2. CDR3 length equals 20 residues. CDR1 and CDR2 from the germline V gene are SSHAT and FNYEAQ (reference sequence). CDR3 region: CASSSTSLAGGGFGKKTQYF. In nucleotides, the CDR3 is TGTGCTAGCAGCTCGACCTCCCTAGCGGGAGGTGGGTTCGGGAAAAAGACCCAGTACTTC.

The rearrangement uses TRBV6-5 and TRBJ2-1; D may be TRBD2 (5 bases). Trimming stripped 2 bases from V and 14 bases from J, with 10 bases between. Germline V gene sequence: CDR1 MNHEY, CDR2 SVGAGI. CDR3 size: 11 residues. The DNA for the CDR3 is TGTGCCAGCAGTTACAGCGGAGTCGAGTTCTTC. It specifies CASSYSGVEFF.

V and J are TRBV6-5 and TRBJ2-7; TRBD1 matches 11 bases. Losses at the gene ends were 4 bases for V and 4 bases for J; bases not matched to a gene: 6. Germline V gives CDR1 MNHEY, CDR2 SVGAGI. This CDR3 has 15 amino acids. The CDR3 bases are TGTGCCAGCAGTTCCGGACAGGGGGCCTTATACGAGCAGTACGTC. As protein: CASSSGQGALYEQYV.

The gene calls are TRBV28 and TRBJ2-7, with 8 bases aligning to TRBD2. The CDR3 is made up of 15 amino acids. The germline V gene encodes CDR1 MDHEN and CDR2 SYDVKM. Trimming cost V 1 base and J 5 bases; bases outside gene matches: 7. The CDR3 reads CASSLSGRGIDEQYF. Written as DNA, the CDR3 is TGTGCCAGCAGTTTATCCGGGAGGGGGATCGACGAGCAGTACTTC.